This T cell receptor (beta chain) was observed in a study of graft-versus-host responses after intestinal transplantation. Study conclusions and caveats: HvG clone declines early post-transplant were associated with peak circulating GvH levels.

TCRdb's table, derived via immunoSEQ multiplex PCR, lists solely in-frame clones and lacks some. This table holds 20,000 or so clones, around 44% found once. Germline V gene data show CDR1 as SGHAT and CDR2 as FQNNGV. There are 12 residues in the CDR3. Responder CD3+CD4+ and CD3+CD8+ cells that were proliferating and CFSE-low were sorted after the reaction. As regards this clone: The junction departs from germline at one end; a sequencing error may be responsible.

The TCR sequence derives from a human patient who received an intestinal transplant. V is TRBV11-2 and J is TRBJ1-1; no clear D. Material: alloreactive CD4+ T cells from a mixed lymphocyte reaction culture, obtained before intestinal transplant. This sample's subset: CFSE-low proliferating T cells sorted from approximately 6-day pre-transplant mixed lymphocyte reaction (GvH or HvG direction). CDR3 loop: CASSLDSGRRVF. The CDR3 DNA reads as TGTGCCAGCAGCCTCGACTCGGGGAGAAGGGTCTTT.